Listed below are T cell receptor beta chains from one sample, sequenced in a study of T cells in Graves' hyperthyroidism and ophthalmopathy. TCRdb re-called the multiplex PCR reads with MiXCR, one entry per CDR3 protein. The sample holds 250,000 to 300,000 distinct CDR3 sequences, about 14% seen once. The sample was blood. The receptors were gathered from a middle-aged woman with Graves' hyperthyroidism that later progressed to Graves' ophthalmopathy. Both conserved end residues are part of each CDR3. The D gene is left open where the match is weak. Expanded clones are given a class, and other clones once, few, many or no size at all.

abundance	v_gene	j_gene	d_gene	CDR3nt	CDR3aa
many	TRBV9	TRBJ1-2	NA	TGTGCCAGCAGCCCGGTTTCTTCTAACTATGGCTACACCTTC	CASSPVSSNYGYTF
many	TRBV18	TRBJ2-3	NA	TGTGCCAGCTCACGGGGCGCATTCACAGATACGCAGTATTTT	CASSRGAFTDTQYF
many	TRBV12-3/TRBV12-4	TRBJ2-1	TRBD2	TGTGCCAGCAGCCGGACTAGCGGGAGTTCCTACAATGAGCAGTTCTTC	CASSRTSGSSYNEQFF
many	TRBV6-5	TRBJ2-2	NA	TGTGCCAGCAGTTACAGTCCGGGTGGCGGGGAGCTGTTTTTT	CASSYSPGGGELFF
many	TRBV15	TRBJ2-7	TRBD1	TGTGCCACCAGCAGGGACAGGGAATACTACGAGCAGTACTTC	CATSRDREYYEQYF
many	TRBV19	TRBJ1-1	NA	TGTGCCACTGAGGGGCAGGCGGGAGTCACTGAAGCTTTCTTT	CATEGQAGVTEAFF
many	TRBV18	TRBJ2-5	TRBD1	TGTGCCAGCTCCCAGGGACAGGTCGAGACCCAGTACTTC	CASSQGQVETQYF
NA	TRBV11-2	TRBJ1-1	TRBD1	TGTGCCAGCAGCCATAGGACAGGGTGGCAACCAAAGGACACTGAAGCTTTCTTT	CASSHRTGWQPKDTEAFF
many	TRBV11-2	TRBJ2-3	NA	TGTGCCAGCAGCTTATTTAGGGGCACAGATACGCAGTATTTT	CASSLFRGTDTQYF
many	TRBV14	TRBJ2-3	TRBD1	TGTGCCAGCAGCCTACGGACAGGGGTCCGCCGACAAACAGATACGCAGTATTTT	CASSLRTGVRRQTDTQYF
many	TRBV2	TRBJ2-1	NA	TGTGCCAGCAGACCTGGACTCCCCAATGAGCAGTTCTTC	CASRPGLPNEQFF
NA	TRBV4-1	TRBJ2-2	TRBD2	TGCGCCAGCAGTCCATTGGGACTAGCGGCGCCCGGGGAGCTGTTTTTT	CASSPLGLAAPGELFF
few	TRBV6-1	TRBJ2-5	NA	TGTGCCAGCAGTTCGACAGACCCCCAGTACTTC	CASSSTDPQYF
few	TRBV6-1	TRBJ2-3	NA	TGTGCCAGCAGTGAACTTAGCACAGATACGCAGTATTTT	CASSELSTDTQYF
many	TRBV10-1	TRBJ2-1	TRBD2	TGCGCCAGCAGTGGCCATCTAGCGGGAGACCACAATGAGCAGTTCTTC	CASSGHLAGDHNEQFF
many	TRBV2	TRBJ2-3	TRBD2	TGTGCCAGCACCACCGGAGGGCTAGCGGGAAGCACAGATACGCAGTATTTT	CASTTGGLAGSTDTQYF
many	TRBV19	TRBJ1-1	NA	TGTGCCAGTAGTATCGGGACGGATTACACTGAAGCTTTCTTT	CASSIGTDYTEAFF
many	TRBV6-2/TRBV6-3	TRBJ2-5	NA	TGTGCCAGCAGTTTTCTCGGAGAGACCCAGTACTTC	CASSFLGETQYF
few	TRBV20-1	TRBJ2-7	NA	TGCAGTGCTAGAACCGCCGGACAGCGTGCCTACGAGCAGTACTTC	CSARTAGQRAYEQYF
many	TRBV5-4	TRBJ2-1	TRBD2	TGTGCCAGCAGCATATCCGGACTAGCGGGAAATGAGCAGTTCTTC	CASSISGLAGNEQFF